The T cell receptor (beta chain) under discussion was sequenced for a study of blood T cell repertoires in COVID-19 (dated by TCRdb to 2019 to 2021). Some background on the complete study: Samples covering the acute and convalescent phases of COVID-19 were provided by collaborators in the United States, Italy and Spain. The material from the prospective study consisted of cDNA or gDNA derived from T cells, B-cell-depleted T cells, or PBMCs. Subjects who had been exposed to COVID-19, were actively infected with it, or had recovered from it provided the deeply sampled blood TCRbeta repertoires that made up the dataset. The repertoires were released in a freely available public database meant as a resource for research on the immune response to SARS-CoV-2. The samples were drawn from two sources: the first 160 participants of the ongoing ImmuneRACE study, and 1,000 to 1,500 subjects contributed by 6 global collaborators. The sample metadata nearly always contained a de-identified subject ID, COVID-19 status, age in years and sex. Where available, HLA class I and class II types were taken from metadata supplied by the sample provider and were not determined by assay-based typing.

The immunoSEQ Assay, a bias-controlled multiplex PCR, was used to amplify TCRbeta CDR3 regions from genomic DNA. From the authors' description of their analysis: Nucleated cell counts per sample were estimated from amplification of reference gene primers within the assay. To quantify the absolute abundance of each unique TCRbeta CDR3 rearrangement, sequence reads were collapsed and filtered. For each sample, productive Simpson clonality was calculated by taking the square root of Simpson's diversity index across productive rearrangements. Not all clones reach the TCRdb copy of this immuneACCESS table, which keeps in-frame sequences only. Checked studies attribute under half of the gap to unresolved V genes and leave the rest unexplained. That table furnishes V, J and clone size, whereas the DNA furnished D and trimming. The sample includes just over 300,000 clones, with around 91% observed a single time. 9.5% of the sample is held by the ten biggest clonotypes.

Worth noting for this clone: This receptor's antigen is unknown. No base quality values were provided; no much bigger clone lies one nucleotide off.

The germline V gene provides CDR1 SGHTA and CDR2 FQGNSA. Taken from cysteine to phenylalanine, the CDR3 has 18 residues. Kept here is only the CDR3 DNA, which spans 54 bases and is read in frame from base 1. Germline trimming: 2 bases from V, 1 base from J; junction bases outside gene matches: 8. Enrolling through a virtual design, the prospective study's participants ranged in age from roughly 18 to 100 years and lived across about two dozen United States geographic areas. In the prospective study, cohorts were assigned on the basis of participant-reported clinical history obtained from a screening survey and a study questionnaire. Recovered participants in ImmuneRACE Cohort 3 were defined as having two consecutive negative NP/OP PCR tests, clearance from a healthcare professional, or resolution of symptoms. Mobile phlebotomists in the prospective study collected whole blood, serum and a nasopharyngeal or oropharyngeal swab from every participant. Prospective study participants could optionally give additional blood draws and questionnaires over an approximately two-month period. Before DNA extraction, blood samples from the prospective study were shipped at room temperature or frozen.

What the authors observed across the whole study: The quantity of clinical and demographic metadata differed by source and by participant and was supplied without curation.

The chain is assembled from TRBV7-2 and TRBJ2-1; TRBD2 agrees with 10 junctional bases. The sample was PBMCs or T cells enriched from blood (not recorded which). This receptor was taken from a woman aged 40 to 49 who had recovered from COVID-19. The nucleotide sequence reads as follows: TGTGCCAGCAGCTTACCTAGCGGGGGAGTGGGGTCCTACAATGAGCAGTTCTTC. This translates into CASSLPSGGVGSYNEQFF.